This T cell receptor (beta chain) is drawn from a study of CD8+ T cells in alopecia areata (dated by TCRdb to 2017 to 2018). For the study in its entirety: Treated patients were enrolled in an open-label pilot trial of oral tofacitinib at 5 to 10 mg twice daily for moderate-to-severe alopecia areata. In humans, TCRbeta sequencing was performed on scalp tissue and on sorted CD4+ and CD8+ peripheral blood T cells from healthy controls and from patients with patchy or totalis/universalis alopecia areata. Biopsies were taken from tofacitinib-treated patients at baseline and again at 4 and 24 weeks into treatment, and several of those patients also had a later scalp biopsy. Clonality in the scalp was compared among normal scalp (n=4), patchy alopecia areata scalp (n=8), and alopecia totalis/universalis scalp (n=8). The RNA source kit depended on sample type: the PAXgene miRNA kit for fixed scalp, the miRNeasy kit for PBMCs, and the RNeasy kit for mouse skin. Tofacitinib was administered for 6 to 18 months, and 6 months of follow-up off drug were then conducted to assess delayed response and recurrence. For the treated patients, the SALT score, which quantifies what percentage of scalp surface area is affected, served as the measure of disease severity. immunoSEQ multiplex PCR using 35 Vbeta forward primers and 13 Jbeta reverse primers was used to amplify TCRbeta CDR3 regions. High-throughput TCRbeta sequencing was used to examine T cell clonal expansion in alopecia areata in both the C3H/HeJ mouse model and human patients. Broad study findings and their caveats: Because the treated cohort was small and included a single nonresponder, larger studies are needed to assess links between baseline CD8+ expansion and response. Shared TCR sequences between patients were less evident than in mice, which may be partly attributable to HLA diversity in the patient population. With tofacitinib, both scalp clonality and the number of expanded CD8+ clones among the top 100 scalp clones went down significantly. Lesional scalp, especially in alopecia totalis/universalis, showed higher clonality and more expanded CD8+ clones than normal scalp, suggesting antigenic drive. During tofacitinib treatment, many expanded lesional clones remained in scalp and blood, and this persistence may partly explain relapse after treatment is stopped. Unlike mouse skin, where gammadelta T cells dominate, normal human skin contains resident alphabeta T cells that get sequenced too, which complicates analysis of the scalp TCR repertoire.

The junction shows trimming of 3 bases on V and 0 bases on J, plus 9 bases between the germline ends. From cysteine to phenylalanine, the CDR3 is 14 amino acids long. Only CDR3 DNA is held: 42 bases, read in frame from base 1. From a lookup of the germline V gene, CDR1 and CDR2 are SGHAT and FQNNGV. The time point label, read with the paper, signifies: 20 to 30 weeks on oral tofacitinib. The treatment or condition label corresponds to: oral pan-JAK inhibitor, 5-10 mg twice daily. Peripheral blood and lesional scalp punch biopsies were obtained from patients with alopecia areata. PBMCs were separated by density centrifugation and stained for CD3, CD4 and CD8, after which CD4+ and CD8+ T cells were sorted on a FACSAria. Library preparation employed the immunoSEQ multiplex PCR assay. For TCR sequencing, RNA was extracted from every sample and reverse transcribed into cDNA to serve as template. First-strand cDNA was synthesized with SuperScript III using a 2:1 mix of oligo-dT and random hexamers. A synthetic immune receptor repertoire was used to measure amplification bias, and any remaining bias was corrected computationally. From the authors' description of their analysis: After raw reads were preprocessed to remove errors, the CDR3 was defined following IMGT conventions as running from the conserved cysteine to phenylalanine. Clonality was computed by normalizing Shannon entropy by log2 of the number of productive unique TCRs and subtracting the result from 1. Whether each scalp clone was CD4 or CD8 was inferred by checking scalp TCRbeta sequences against the CD4 and CD8 repertoires from sorted blood. TCRdb took over this immuneACCESS table, retaining in-frame rearrangements with V and J assigned. Such tables are incomplete; in checked studies, under half of the missing clones stem from an unresolved V gene, and the remainder is unexplained. V and J calls and clone size are given by that table; D and trimming were obtained from the DNA. The sample includes 90,000 to 130,000 clones, with around 50% observed a single time. The top ten clones comprise 10% to 15% of the sample.

Concerning this clone: What this receptor recognizes is not known. No much larger clone exists at a distance of one base, and base qualities are not known.

The V and J genes are TRBV11-2 and TRBJ2-7, with the D gene not clear enough to name. This TCR was sampled from a human donor with alopecia areata. The sequences come from CD8+ T cells sorted from blood, collected at week 24, from a patient treated with tofacitinib. The sequence in DNA is TGTGCCAGCAGCTTTGGTGCTAGCTCCTACGAGCAGTACTTC. It translates to CASSFGASSYEQYF.